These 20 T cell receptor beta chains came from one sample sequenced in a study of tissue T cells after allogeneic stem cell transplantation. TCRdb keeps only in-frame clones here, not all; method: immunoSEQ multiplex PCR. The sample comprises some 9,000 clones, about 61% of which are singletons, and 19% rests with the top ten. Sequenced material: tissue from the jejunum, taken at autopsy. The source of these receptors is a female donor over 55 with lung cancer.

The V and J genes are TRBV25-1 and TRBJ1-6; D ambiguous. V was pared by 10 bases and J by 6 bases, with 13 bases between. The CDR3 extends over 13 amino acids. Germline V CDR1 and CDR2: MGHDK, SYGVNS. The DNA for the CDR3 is TGTGCCACGCGGAGGGCCTCTAATTCACCCCTCCACTTT. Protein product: CATRRASNSPLHF.

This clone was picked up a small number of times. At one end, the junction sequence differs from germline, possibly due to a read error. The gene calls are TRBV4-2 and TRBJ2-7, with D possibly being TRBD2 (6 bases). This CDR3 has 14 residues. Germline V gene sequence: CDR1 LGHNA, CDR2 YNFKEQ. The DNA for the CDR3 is TGTGCCAGCAGCCAAGATTCTGGGACTGCGCTTCCCCACTTC. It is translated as CASSQDSGTALPHF.

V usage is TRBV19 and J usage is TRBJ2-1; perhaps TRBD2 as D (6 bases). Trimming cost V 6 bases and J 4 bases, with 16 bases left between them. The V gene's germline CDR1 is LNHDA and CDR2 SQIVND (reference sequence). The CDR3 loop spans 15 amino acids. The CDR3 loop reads CASSSPEGRYNEQFF. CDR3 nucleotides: TGTGCCAGTAGCTCTCCGGAGGGCCGGTACAATGAGCAGTTCTTC.

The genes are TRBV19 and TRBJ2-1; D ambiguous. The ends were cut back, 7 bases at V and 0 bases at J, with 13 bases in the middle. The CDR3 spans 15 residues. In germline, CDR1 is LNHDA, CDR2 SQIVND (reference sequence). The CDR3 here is CASNDGSSSYNEQFF. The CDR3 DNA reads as TGTGCCAGTAACGACGGCTCAAGCTCCTACAATGAGCAGTTCTTC.

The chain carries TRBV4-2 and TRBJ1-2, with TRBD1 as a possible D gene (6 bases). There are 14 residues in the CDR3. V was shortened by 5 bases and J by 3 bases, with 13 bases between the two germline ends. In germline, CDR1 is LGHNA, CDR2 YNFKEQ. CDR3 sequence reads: CASSTQGFDYGYTF. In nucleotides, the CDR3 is TGTGCCAGCAGCACACAGGGATTCGACTATGGCTACACCTTC.

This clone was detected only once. Here the CDR3 reads CASSPGQLQETQYF. The CDR3 coding sequence is TGTGCCAGCAGCCCTGGACAGCTCCAAGAGACCCAGTACTTC. The chain employs TRBV11-1 and TRBJ2-5; possibly TRBD1 for D (6 bases). V shed 5 bases and J shed 1 base, with 11 bases lying between them. The germline V gene has CDR1 SGHAT and CDR2 FQDESV (reference sequence). The CDR3 length is 14 residues. The full variable domain, rest sourced from reference TRBV11-1 and TRBJ2-5, is EAEVAQSPRYKITEKSQAVAFWCDPISGHATLYWYRQILGQGPELLVQFQDESVVDDSQLPKDRFSAERLKGVDSTLKIQPAELGDSAMYLCASSPGQLQETQYFGPGTRLLVL.

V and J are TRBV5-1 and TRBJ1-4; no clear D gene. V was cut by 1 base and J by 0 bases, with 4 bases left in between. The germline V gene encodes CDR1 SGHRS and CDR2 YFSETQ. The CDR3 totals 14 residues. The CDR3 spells CASSLSSTNEKLFF. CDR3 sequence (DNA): TGCGCCAGCAGCTTGAGCTCAACTAATGAAAAACTGTTTTTT.

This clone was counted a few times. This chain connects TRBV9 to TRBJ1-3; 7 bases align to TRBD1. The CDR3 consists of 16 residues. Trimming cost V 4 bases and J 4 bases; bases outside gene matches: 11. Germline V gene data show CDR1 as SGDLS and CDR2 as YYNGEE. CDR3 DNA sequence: TGTGCCAGCAGCATGACAGGGTTGGATGGGGGAAACACCATATATTTT. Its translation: CASSMTGLDGGNTIYF.

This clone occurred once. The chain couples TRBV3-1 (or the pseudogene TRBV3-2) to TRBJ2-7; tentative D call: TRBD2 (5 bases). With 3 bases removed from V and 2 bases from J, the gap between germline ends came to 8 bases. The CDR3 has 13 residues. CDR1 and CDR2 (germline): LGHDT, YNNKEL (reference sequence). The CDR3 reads CASSQDGTYEQYF. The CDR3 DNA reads TGTGCCAGCAGCCAGGACGGGACCTACGAGCAGTACTTC.

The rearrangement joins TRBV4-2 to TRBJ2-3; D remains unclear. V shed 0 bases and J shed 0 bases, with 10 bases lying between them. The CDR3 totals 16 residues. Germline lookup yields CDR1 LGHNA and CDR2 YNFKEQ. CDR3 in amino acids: CASSQDQAASTDTQYF. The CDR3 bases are TGTGCCAGCAGCCAAGACCAGGCAGCTAGCACAGATACGCAGTATTTT.

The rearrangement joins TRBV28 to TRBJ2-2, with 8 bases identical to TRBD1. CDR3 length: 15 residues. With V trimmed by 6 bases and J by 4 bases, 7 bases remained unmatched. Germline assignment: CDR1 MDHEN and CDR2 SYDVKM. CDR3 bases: TGTGCCAGCAGATTCCAGGGGGCGGGCACCGGGGAGCTGTTTTTT. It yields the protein CASRFQGAGTGELFF.

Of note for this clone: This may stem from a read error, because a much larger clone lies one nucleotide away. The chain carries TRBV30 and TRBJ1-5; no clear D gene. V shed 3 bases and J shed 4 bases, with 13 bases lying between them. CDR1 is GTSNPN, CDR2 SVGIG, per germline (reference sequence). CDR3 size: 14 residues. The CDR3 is CAWSLLGRNQPQHF. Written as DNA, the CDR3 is TGTGCCTGGAGCCTCTTAGGGAGAAATCAGCCCCAGCATTTT.

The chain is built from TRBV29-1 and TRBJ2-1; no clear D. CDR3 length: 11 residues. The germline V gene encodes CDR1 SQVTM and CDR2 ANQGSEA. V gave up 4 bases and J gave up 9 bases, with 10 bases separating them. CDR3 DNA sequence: TGCAGCGTTGCACCAGGTAGTGAGCAGTTCTTC. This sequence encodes CSVAPGSEQFF.

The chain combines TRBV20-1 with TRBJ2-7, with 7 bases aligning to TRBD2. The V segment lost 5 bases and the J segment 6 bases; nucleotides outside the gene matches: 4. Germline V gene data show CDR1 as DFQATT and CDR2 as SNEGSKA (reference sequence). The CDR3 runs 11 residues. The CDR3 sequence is CSAGLVAEQYF. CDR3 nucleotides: TGCAGTGCTGGACTAGTCGCCGAGCAGTACTTC.

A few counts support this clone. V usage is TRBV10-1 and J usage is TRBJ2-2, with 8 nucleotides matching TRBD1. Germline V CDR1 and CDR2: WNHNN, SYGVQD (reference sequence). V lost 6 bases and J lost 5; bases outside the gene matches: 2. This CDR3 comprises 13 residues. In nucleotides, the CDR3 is TGCGCCAGCAGCAGGGGGCGGACCGGGGAGCTGTTTTTT. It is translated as CASSRGRTGELFF.

The CDR3 reads CASSLELRYEQYF. The CDR3, as DNA: TGTGCCAGCAGCTTAGAGCTACGGTACGAGCAGTACTTC. The V gene is TRBV7-9, the J gene TRBJ2-7; D is unresolved. V was clipped by 1 base and J by 4 bases, with 8 bases between them. The CDR3 contains 13 residues. Germline V gene data show CDR1 as SEHNR and CDR2 as FQNEAQ (reference sequence).

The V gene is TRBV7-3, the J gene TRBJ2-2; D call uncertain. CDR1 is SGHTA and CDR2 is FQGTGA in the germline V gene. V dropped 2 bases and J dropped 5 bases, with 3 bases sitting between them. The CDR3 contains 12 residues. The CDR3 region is CASSLGTGELFF. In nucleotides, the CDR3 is TGTGCCAGCAGCTTAGGAACCGGGGAGCTGTTTTTT.

CDR3 protein: CSAWGNLEQFF. The CDR3 nucleotides read TGCAGTGCCTGGGGTAACCTTGAGCAGTTCTTC. The V call is TRBV20-1, the J call TRBJ2-1; no reliable D call. V was trimmed by 6 bases and J by 9 bases, leaving 12 bases between them. This CDR3 contains 11 residues. The germline CDR1 and CDR2 sequences are DFQATT and SNEGSKA (reference sequence).

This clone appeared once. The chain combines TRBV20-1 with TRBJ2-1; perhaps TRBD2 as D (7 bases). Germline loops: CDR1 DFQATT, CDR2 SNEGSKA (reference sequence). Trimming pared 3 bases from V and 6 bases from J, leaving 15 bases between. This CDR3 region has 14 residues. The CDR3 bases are TGCAGTGCTAGTGGGGGGGCCTCGGTCAATGAGCAGTTCTTC. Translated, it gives CSASGGASVNEQFF.

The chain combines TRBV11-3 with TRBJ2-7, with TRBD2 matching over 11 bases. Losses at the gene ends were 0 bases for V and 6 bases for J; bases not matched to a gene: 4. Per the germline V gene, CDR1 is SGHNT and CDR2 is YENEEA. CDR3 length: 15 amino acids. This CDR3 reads CASSLEGLAGGEQYF. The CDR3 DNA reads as TGTGCCAGCAGCTTAGAAGGTCTAGCGGGAGGCGAGCAGTACTTC.